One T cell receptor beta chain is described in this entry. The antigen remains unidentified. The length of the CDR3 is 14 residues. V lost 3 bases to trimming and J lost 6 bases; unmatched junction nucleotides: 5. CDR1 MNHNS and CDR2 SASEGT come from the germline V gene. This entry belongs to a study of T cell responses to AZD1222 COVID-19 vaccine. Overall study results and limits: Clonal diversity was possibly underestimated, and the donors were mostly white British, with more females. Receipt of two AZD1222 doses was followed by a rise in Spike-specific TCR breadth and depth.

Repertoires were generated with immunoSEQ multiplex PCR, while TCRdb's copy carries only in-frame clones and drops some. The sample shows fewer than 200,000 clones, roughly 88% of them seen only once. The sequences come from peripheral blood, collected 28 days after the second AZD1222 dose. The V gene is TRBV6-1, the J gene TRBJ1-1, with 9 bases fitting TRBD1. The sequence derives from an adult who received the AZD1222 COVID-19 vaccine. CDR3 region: CASSEGTGWPEAFF. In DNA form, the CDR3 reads TGTGCCAGCAGTGAGGGGACAGGGTGGCCTGAAGCTTTCTTT.